Listed below are T cell receptor beta chains from one sample, sequenced in a study of T cell repertoires in cytomegalovirus infection. TCRdb independently ran MiXCR on the reads; one entry per CDR3 protein. The sample lists 370,000 or so distinct CDR3 sequences; approximately 35% were seen once. Their target antigens are unknown. The sequenced sample was cultured PBMCs, obtained from culture after CMV antigen stimulation. Every receptor here comes from a human donor in good health (CMV status not recorded). Some clones in this sample may be carry-over from other donors' samples. Each CDR3 is given with its conserved first and last residue. Fields, in order: D gene, J gene, V gene, clone size, CDR3 protein, CDR3 DNA. D genes are given only for firm matches. Size is omitted from some rows. Given values are once, few, many or a class for expanded clones.

>NA|TRBJ1-3|TRBV7-9|NA
CASSLSSGTSGNTIYF
TGTGCCAGCAGCCTTAGCTCAGGGACCTCTGGAAACACCATATATTTT
>TRBD2|TRBJ2-7|TRBV6-2/TRBV6-3|NA
CASSGTSGFYEQYF
TGTGCCAGTTCCGGGACTAGCGGTTTCTACGAGCAGTACTTC
>NA|TRBJ1-2|TRBV28|NA
CASSSHDNYGYTF
TGTGCCAGCAGTTCCCACGATAACTATGGCTACACCTTC
>NA|TRBJ2-7|TRBV28|NA
CASMGEARDEQYF
TGTGCCAGCATGGGGGAGGCGAGGGACGAGCAGTACTTC
>NA|TRBJ1-5|TRBV7-6|NA
CASSPNAYGSNQPQHF
TGTGCCAGCAGTCCCAATGCATATGGTAGCAATCAGCCCCAGCATTTT
>TRBD1|TRBJ2-3|TRBV6-5|few
CASSDIPRGLVDTQYF
TGTGCCAGCAGTGACATCCCGAGGGGGCTGGTGGATACGCAGTATTTT
>NA|TRBJ2-5|TRBV7-6|NA
CASSPTRAGGTQYF
TGTGCCAGCAGCCCAACCAGGGCCGGTGGGACCCAGTACTTC
>NA|TRBJ2-7|TRBV7-6|many
CASSLVDNRAEQYF
TGTGCCAGCAGCTTAGTTGACAACCGCGCGGAGCAGTACTTC
>NA|TRBJ1-5|TRBV7-2|NA
CASSLARWTPNQPQHF
TGTGCCAGCAGCTTAGCTCGGTGGACACCGAATCAGCCCCAGCATTTT
>TRBD2|TRBJ2-1|TRBV7-2|NA
CASRVTSGRAGEQFF
TGTGCCAGCAGGGTTACTAGCGGGAGGGCCGGTGAGCAGTTCTTC
>NA|TRBJ2-2|TRBV15|NA
CATRGRNTGELFF
TGTGCCACCAGAGGACGGAACACCGGGGAGCTGTTTTTT
>NA|TRBJ2-3|TRBV7-2|NA
CASRSGGPSTDTQYF
TGTGCCAGCAGGTCAGGAGGCCCTAGCACAGATACGCAGTATTTT
>NA|TRBJ1-5|TRBV7-6|NA
CASSSSGGEEPQHF
TGTGCCAGCAGCTCTTCGGGGGGCGAGGAGCCCCAGCATTTT
>NA|TRBJ1-5|TRBV7-2|few
CASSWTANQPQHF
TGTGCCAGCAGCTGGACAGCGAATCAGCCCCAGCATTTT
>TRBD1|TRBJ2-3|TRBV6-1|NA
CASSIYGTGDTQYF
TGTGCCAGCAGCATATACGGGACAGGAGATACGCAGTATTTT
>TRBD2|TRBJ2-3|TRBV5-4|NA
CASIDGRARDTQYF
TGTGCCAGCATTGATGGGAGGGCCCGGGATACGCAGTATTTT
>TRBD1|TRBJ1-1|TRBV3-1|NA
CASSPGQGDPTAFF
TGTGCCAGCAGCCCCGGACAGGGGGATCCCACGGCTTTCTTT
>TRBD2|TRBJ2-1|TRBV20-1|many
CSASMSSGTLYNEQFF
TGCAGTGCTAGTATGTCTAGCGGGACCTTATACAATGAGCAGTTCTTC
>NA|TRBJ1-2|TRBV18|NA
CASSPLSVDQGRGYGYTF
TGTGCCAGCTCGCCCCTCAGCGTCGATCAGGGGCGAGGCTATGGCTACACCTTC
>NA|TRBJ1-2|TRBV6-2/TRBV6-3|few
CASNQGTNYGYTF
TGTGCCAGCAATCAAGGTACCAACTATGGCTACACCTTC
>NA|TRBJ2-1|TRBV6-1|few
CASSEAEIYNEQFF
TGTGCCAGCAGCGAAGCGGAGATCTACAATGAGCAGTTCTTC
>NA|TRBJ2-1|TRBV5-4|few
CASSVTYNEQFF
TGTGCCAGCAGCGTAACCTACAATGAGCAGTTCTTC
>TRBD1|TRBJ2-1|TRBV7-2|NA
CASSLATGTGYNEQFF
TGTGCCAGCAGCTTAGCCACGGGGACAGGTTACAATGAGCAGTTCTTC
>NA|TRBJ2-5|TRBV7-2|NA
CASSVIQETQYF
TGTGCCAGCAGCGTCATACAAGAGACCCAGTACTTC
>NA|TRBJ2-6|TRBV9|NA
CASSVGGQSSGANVLTF
TGTGCCAGCAGCGTAGGGGGACAAAGCTCTGGGGCCAACGTCCTGACTTTC
>NA|TRBJ1-1|TRBV7-6|few
CASSLAPGRPAFF
TGTGCCAGCAGCTTAGCGCCGGGGCGGCCGGCTTTCTTT
>TRBD2|TRBJ2-1|TRBV25-1|NA
CASSSGTSRLNEQFF
TGTGCCAGCAGTTCCGGGACTAGCCGACTCAATGAGCAGTTCTTC
>TRBD2|TRBJ2-1|TRBV6-1|few
CASSDLAGLNEQFF
TGTGCCAGCAGTGATCTAGCGGGGCTCAATGAGCAGTTCTTC
>NA|TRBJ2-1|TRBV7-2|NA
CASTLGGTSASVEQFF
TGTGCCAGCACCTTAGGGGGAACTAGCGCTTCCGTTGAGCAGTTCTTC
>TRBD2|TRBJ2-1|TRBV19|NA
CASSPLAGVRYNEQFF
TGTGCCAGTAGCCCTCTAGCGGGAGTAAGATACAATGAGCAGTTCTTC
>NA|TRBJ2-1|TRBV2|NA
CASSSELYNEQSF
TGTGCCAGCAGCAGTGAGCTCTACAATGAGCAGTCCTTC
>NA|TRBJ1-2|TRBV19|few
CASSMGGYTF
TGTGCCAGTAGTATGGGTGGCTACACCTTC
>NA|TRBJ1-4|TRBV7-9|few
CASSPRGGTTRELFF
TGTGCCAGCAGCCCACGCGGCGGGACGACGAGGGAACTGTTTTTT
>NA|TRBJ2-5|TRBV7-3|once
CASSPALASKETQYF
TGTGCCAGCAGCCCCGCACTAGCCTCGAAAGAGACCCAGTACTTC
>NA|TRBJ2-7|TRBV7-9|NA
CASSLALGDHEQYF
TGTGCCAGCAGCTTAGCGCTGGGGGACCACGAGCAGTACTTC